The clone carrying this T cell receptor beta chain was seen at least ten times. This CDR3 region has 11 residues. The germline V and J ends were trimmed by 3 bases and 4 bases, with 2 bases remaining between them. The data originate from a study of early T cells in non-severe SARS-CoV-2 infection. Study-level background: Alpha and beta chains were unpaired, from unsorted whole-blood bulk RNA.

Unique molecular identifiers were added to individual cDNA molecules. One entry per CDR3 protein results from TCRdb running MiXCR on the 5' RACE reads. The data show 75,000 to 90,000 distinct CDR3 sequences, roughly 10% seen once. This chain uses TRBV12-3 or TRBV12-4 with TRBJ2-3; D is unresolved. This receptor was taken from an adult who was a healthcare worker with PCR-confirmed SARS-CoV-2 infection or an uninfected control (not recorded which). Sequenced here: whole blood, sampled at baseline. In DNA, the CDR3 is TGTGCCAGCAGTTTTGCAGATACGCAGTATTTT. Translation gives CASSFADTQYF.